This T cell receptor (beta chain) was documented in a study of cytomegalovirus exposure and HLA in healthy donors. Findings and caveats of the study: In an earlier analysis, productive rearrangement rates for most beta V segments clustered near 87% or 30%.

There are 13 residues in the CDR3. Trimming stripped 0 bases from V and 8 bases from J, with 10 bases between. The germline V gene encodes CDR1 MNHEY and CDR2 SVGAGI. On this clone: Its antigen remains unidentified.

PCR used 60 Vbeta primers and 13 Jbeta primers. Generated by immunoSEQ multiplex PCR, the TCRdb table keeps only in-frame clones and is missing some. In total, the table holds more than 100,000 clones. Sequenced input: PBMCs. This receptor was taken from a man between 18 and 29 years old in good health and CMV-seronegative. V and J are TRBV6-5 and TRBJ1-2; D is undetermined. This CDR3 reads CASSYSGRRGYTF. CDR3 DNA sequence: TGTGCCAGCAGTTACTCGGGGAGACGGGGCTACACCTTC.